These 2 T cell receptor beta chains originate from one sample sequenced in a study of blood T cell repertoires in COVID-19. Assay used: immunoSEQ multiplex PCR; TCRdb lists only in-frame clones, some missing. This table holds a few hundred thousand clones, 65% to 90% found once. The sample taken for sequencing was PBMCs or T cells enriched from blood (not recorded which). These receptors all stem from a woman aged 18-35 years who had recovered from COVID-19.

The V call is TRBV2, the J call TRBJ1-4; D unresolved. Germline V gene sequence: CDR1 SNHLY, CDR2 FYNNEI. This CDR3 has 16 amino acids. The V gene lost 7 bases and the J gene lost 0 bases, with 15 bases spanning the gap. CDR3 bases: TGTGCCAGCACCGGAGGGTTAGGGACAACTAATGAAAAACTGTTTTTT. Residues: CASTGGLGTTNEKLFF.

The chain is built from TRBV3-1 (or the pseudogene TRBV3-2) and TRBJ1-2; 8 bases are a match to TRBD1. Germline trimming cut 0 bases from V and 0 bases from J; bases unmatched to any gene: 6. This CDR3 region has 17 residues. Germline loops: CDR1 LGHDT, CDR2 YNNKEL (reference sequence). CDR3 nucleotides: TGTGCCAGCAGCCAAGATAACAGGGGGGCGGCTAACTATGGCTACACCTTC. Translating it yields CASSQDNRGAANYGYTF.